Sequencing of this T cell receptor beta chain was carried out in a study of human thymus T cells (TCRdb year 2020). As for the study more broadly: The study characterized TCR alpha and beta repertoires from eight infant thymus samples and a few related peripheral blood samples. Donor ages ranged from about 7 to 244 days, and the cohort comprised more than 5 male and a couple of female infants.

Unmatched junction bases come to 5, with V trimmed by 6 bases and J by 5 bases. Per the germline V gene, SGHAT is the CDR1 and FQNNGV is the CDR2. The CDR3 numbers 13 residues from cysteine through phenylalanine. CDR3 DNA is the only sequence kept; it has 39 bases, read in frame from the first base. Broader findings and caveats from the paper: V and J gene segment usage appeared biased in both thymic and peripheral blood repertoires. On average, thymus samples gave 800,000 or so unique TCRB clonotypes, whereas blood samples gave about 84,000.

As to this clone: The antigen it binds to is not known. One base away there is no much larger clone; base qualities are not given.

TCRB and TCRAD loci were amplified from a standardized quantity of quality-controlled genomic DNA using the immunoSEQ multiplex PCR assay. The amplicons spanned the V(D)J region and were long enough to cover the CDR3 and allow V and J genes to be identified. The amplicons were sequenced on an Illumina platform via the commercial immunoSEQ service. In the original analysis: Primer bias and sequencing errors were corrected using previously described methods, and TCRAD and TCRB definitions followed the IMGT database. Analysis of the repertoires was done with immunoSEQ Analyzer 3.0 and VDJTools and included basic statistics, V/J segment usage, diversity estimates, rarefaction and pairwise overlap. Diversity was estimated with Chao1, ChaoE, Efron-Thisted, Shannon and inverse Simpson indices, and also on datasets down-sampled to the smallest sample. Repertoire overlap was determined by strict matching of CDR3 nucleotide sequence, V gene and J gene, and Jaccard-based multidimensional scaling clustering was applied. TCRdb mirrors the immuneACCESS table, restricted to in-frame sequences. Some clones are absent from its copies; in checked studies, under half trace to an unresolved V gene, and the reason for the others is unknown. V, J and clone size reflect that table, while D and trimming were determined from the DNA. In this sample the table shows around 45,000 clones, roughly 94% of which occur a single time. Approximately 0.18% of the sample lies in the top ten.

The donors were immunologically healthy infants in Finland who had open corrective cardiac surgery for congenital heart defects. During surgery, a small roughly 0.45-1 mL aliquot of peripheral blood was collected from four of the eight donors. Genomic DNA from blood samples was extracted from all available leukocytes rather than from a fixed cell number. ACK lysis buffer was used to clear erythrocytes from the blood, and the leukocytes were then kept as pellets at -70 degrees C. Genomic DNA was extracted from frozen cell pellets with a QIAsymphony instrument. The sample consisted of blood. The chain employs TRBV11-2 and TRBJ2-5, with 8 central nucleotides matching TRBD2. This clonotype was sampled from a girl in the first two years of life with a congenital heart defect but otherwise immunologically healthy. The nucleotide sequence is TGTGCCAGCAGTAGCGGGACTTGGGAGACCCAGTACTTC. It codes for CASSSGTWETQYF.